This section outlines one T cell receptor (beta chain) sequence together with its context. This sample stems from a study of control samples from healthy donors and cancer patients. Produced via immunoSEQ multiplex PCR; TCRdb's table is partial and in-frame only. The sample includes tens of thousands of clones, around 84% of them seen just once. This CDR3 region has 14 residues. Germline V CDR1 and CDR2: MGHRA, YSYEKL. Trimming left V 4 bases short and J 5 bases short, with 14 bases between. The chain is built from TRBV4-1 and TRBJ2-5; the D is unclear. Input material: PBMCs. The TCR comes from an older man with lung cancer. CDR3 protein: CASSRIEADETQYF. The CDR3, as DNA: TGCGCCAGCAGCCGTATTGAGGCGGACGAGACCCAGTACTTC.